The entry below gives a single TCR beta chain sequence along with its context. Its antigen is not yet known. No base quality information exists; no much larger clone differs at one position. TCRbeta CDR3 regions were amplified from genomic DNA by means of the immunoSEQ Assay, a bias-controlled multiplex PCR. Turning to the authors' computational methods: The number of nucleated cells in each sample was estimated from the amplification of reference gene primers within the assay. To quantify the absolute abundance of each unique TCRbeta CDR3 rearrangement, sequence reads were collapsed and filtered. Productive Simpson clonality was computed per sample as the square root of Simpson's diversity index over productive rearrangements. The source is immuneACCESS, and TCRdb retained only in-frame sequences with V and J called. Part of the clones is not carried over; for the studies checked, unresolved V genes explain less than half of this, and the remainder is unexplained. The DNA was the basis for D and trimming; V, J and clone size are from that table. Here the sample has fewer than 110,000 clones; 80% to 90% occur a single time. About 5.3% of the sample rests with the top ten.

The collaborating institutions used their own protocols to collect whole blood in K2EDTA tubes. For TCRbeta analysis, collaborators shipped samples as frozen whole blood, isolated PBMCs, or DNA extracted from either of those sample types. The sample belongs to a study of blood T cell repertoires in COVID-19 (dated by TCRdb to about 2020). With regard to the full study: Collaborator samples came from the United States, Italy and Spain and covered acute and convalescent phases of COVID-19. Where HLA class I and class II types were available, the types were taken from metadata supplied by the sample provider, not from assay-based typing. The dataset comprised deeply sampled blood TCRbeta repertoires from subjects exposed to, actively infected with, or recovered from COVID-19. Samples came from the ongoing ImmuneRACE study (first 160 participants) plus 1,254 subjects from 6 global collaborators. Sample metadata almost always included a de-identified subject ID, COVID-19 status, age in years and sex. The material from the prospective study consisted of cDNA or gDNA derived from T cells, B-cell-depleted T cells, or PBMCs. A freely available public database, intended as a resource for researchers studying the immune response to SARS-CoV-2, is where the repertoires were released.

Points the paper makes about the study in general: The quantity of clinical and demographic metadata differed by source and by participant and was supplied without curation.

Sequencing was done on a sample of peripheral blood. The source of this sequence is a man between 40 and 49 years old with active or convalescent COVID-19.

The base sequence is TGTGCCAGCAGCCTTCCCGCGGGGCAGGGGGCTTACGAGCAGTACTTC. Translation gives CASSLPAGQGAYEQYF. In this chain, TRBV5-4 is recombined with TRBJ2-7; 8 bases in between match TRBD1. Here V drops 4 bases and J drops 4 bases, and the junction holds 13 bases not matched to any gene. The germline V gene (reference sequence) yields SGHNT for CDR1 and YYREEE for CDR2. Taken from cysteine to phenylalanine, the CDR3 has 16 residues. Only the CDR3 DNA stays, 48 bases, in frame from base 1.